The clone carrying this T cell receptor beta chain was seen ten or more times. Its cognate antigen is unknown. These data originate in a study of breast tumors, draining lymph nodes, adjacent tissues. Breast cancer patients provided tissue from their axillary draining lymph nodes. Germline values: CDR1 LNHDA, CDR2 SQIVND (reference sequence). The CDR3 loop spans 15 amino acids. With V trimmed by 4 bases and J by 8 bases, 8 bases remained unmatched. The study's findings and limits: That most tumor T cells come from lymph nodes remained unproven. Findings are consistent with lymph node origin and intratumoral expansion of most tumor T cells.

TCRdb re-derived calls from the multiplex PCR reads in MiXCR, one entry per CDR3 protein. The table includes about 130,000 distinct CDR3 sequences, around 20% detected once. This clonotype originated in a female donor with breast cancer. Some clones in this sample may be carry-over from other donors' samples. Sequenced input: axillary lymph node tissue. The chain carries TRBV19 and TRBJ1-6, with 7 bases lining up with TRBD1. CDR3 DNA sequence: TGTGCCAGTAGTAAGGACAGGTGGGGAGATTCACCCCTCCACTTT. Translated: CASSKDRWGDSPLHF.